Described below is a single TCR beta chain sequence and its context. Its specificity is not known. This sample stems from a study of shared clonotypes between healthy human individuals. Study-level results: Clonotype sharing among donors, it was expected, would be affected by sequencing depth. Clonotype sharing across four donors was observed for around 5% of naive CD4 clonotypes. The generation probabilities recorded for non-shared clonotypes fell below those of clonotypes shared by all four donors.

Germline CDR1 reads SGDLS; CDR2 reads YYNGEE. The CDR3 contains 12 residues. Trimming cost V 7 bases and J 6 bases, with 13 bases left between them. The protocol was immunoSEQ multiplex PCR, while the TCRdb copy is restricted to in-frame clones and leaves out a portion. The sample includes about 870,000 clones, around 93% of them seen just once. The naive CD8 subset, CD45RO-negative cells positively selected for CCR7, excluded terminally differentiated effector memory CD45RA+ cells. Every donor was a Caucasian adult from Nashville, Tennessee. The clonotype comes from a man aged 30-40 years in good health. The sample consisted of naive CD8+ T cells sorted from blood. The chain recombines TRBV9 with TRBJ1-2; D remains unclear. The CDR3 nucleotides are TGTGCCAGCGCCACGGTGGGCCATGGCTACACCTTC. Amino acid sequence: CASATVGHGYTF.